This TCR beta chain was identified during a study of T-cell reconstitution after alpha-beta-depleted transplantation in children. Per germline, CDR1 SEHNR and CDR2 FQNEAQ (reference sequence). V lost 0 bases and J lost 6, with 6 bases in between. The CDR3 length is 13 residues. This clonotype turned up a few times. A library of TCRbeta sequences, prepared with unique molecular identifiers, was generated. TCRdb processed the PCR reads anew with MiXCR; each CDR3 protein has one entry. This table has 350,000 to 450,000 distinct CDR3 sequences, just over 20% appearing once. This chain joins TRBV7-9 and TRBJ2-1; D not certain. The input for sequencing was PBMCs from the stem cell graft donor, taken from the stem cell graft. The TCR comes from a human donor who donated a stem cell graft to a child with acute myeloid leukemia. DNA for the CDR3: TGTGCCAGCAGCTTAGCGGCGTCCAATGAGCAGTTCTTC. Its translation is CASSLAASNEQFF.